This T cell receptor (beta chain) was recovered during a study of graft-versus-host responses after intestinal transplantation. Study at large: Anti-thymocyte globulin induction preceded roughly 3 years of tacrolimus and steroid maintenance in all recipients.

Clones were read by immunoSEQ multiplex PCR, and TCRdb kept only the in-frame ones, dropping some. The sample has 8,000 to 9,000 clones, about 30% seen once. This clone is labeled as medium-sized (0.01 to 0.1%). Germline assignment: CDR1 ENHRY and CDR2 SYGVKD. With V trimmed by 5 bases and J by 7 bases, 4 bases remained unmatched. This CDR3 is 12 amino acids long. Each mixed lymphocyte reaction held 200,000 CFSE-labeled responders and 200,000 irradiated violet-dye-labeled stimulators. This TCR came from a human patient who received an intestinal transplant. The sample here was alloreactive CD4+ T cells from a mixed lymphocyte reaction culture, taken before intestinal transplant. Subset noted: CFSE-low proliferating T cells sorted from approximately 6-day pre-transplant mixed lymphocyte reaction (GvH or HvG direction). The chain has TRBV10-3 and TRBJ1-1; 7 bases map to TRBD1. CDR3 DNA sequence: TGTGCCATCAGTTCCGGGACAGTTGAAGCTTTCTTT. Its protein product is CAISSGTVEAFF.